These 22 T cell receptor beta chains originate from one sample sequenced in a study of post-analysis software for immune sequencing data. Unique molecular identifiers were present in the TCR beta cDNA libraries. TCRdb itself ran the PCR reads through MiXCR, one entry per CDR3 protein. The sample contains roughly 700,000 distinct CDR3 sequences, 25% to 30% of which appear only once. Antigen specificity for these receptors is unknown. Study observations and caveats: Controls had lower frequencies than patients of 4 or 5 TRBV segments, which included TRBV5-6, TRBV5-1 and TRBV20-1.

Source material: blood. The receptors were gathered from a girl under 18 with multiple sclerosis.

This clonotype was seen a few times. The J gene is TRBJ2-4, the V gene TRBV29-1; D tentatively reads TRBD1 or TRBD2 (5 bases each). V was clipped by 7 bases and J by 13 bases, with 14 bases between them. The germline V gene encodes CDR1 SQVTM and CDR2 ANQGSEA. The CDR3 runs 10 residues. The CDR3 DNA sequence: TGCAGCGCCCGAGACAGACTACAGTACTTC. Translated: CSARDRLQYF.

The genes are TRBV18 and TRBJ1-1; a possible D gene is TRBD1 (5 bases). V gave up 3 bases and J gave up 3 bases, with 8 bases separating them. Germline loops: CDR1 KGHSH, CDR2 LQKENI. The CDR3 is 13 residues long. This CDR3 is CASSPPGDTEAFF. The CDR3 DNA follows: TGTGCCAGCTCACCCCCGGGGGACACTGAAGCTTTCTTT.

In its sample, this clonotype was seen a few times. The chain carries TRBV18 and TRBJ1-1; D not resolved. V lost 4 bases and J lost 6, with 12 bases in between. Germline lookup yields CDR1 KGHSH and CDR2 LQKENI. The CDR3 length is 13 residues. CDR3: CASSHDSGAEAFF. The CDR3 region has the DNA TGTGCCAGCTCACACGATTCTGGCGCTGAAGCTTTCTTT.

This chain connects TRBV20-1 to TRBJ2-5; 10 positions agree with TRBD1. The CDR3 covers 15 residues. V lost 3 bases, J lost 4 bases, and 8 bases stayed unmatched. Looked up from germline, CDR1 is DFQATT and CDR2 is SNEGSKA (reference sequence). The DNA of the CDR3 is TGCAGTGCTAGTTACCGGGACAGGGGTCGAGAGACCCAGTACTTC. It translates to CSASYRDRGRETQYF.

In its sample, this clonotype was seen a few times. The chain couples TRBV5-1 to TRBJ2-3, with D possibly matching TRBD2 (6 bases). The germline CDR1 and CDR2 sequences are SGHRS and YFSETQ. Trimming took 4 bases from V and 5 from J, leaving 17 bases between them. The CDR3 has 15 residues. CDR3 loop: CASSRGGNGKDTQYF. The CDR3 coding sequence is TGCGCCAGCAGCCGTGGGGGGAACGGTAAAGATACGCAGTATTTT.

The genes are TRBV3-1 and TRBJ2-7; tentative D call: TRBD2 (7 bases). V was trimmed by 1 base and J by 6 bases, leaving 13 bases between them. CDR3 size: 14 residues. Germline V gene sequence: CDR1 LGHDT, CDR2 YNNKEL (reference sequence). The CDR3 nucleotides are TGTGCCAGCAGCCAAGCGGGGGGCTGGGCCGAGCAGTACTTC. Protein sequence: CASSQAGGWAEQYF.

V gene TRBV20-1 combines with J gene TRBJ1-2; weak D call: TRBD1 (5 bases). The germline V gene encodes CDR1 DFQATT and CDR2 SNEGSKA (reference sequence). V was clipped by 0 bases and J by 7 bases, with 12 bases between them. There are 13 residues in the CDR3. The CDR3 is CSAREAGMGGYTF. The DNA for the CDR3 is TGCAGTGCTAGAGAGGCAGGGATGGGTGGCTACACCTTC.

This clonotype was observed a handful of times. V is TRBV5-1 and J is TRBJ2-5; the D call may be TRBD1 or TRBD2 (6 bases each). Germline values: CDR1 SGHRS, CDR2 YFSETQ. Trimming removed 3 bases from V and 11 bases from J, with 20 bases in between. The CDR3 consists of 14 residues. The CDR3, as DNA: TGCGCCAGCAGCTCCGGGCCGGGGGCTAATGAGCAGTACTTC. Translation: CASSSGPGANEQYF.

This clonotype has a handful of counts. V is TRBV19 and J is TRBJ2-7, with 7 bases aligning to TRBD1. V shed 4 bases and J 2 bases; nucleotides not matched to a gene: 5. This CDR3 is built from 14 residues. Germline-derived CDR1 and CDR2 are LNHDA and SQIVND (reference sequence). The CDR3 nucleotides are TGTGCCAGTAGTACCGGACAGGAGCCCTACGAGCAGTACTTC. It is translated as CASSTGQEPYEQYF. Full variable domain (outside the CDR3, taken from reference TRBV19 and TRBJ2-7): DGGITQSPKYLFRKEGQNVTLSCEQNLNHDAMYWYRQDPGQGLRLIYYSQIVNDFQKGDIAEGYSVSREKKESFPLTVTSAQKNPTAFYLCASSTGQEPYEQYFGPGTRLTVT.

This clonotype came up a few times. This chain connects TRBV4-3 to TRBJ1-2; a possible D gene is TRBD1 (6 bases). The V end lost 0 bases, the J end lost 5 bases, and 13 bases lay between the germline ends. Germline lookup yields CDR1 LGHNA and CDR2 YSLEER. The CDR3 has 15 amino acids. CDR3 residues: CASSQEQGGEYGYTF. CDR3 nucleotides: TGCGCCAGCAGCCAAGAACAGGGTGGGGAGTATGGCTACACCTTC.

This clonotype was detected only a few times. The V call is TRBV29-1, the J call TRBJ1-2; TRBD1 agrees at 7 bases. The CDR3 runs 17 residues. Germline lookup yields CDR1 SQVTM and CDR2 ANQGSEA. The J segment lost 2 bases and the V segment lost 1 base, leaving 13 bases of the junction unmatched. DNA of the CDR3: TGCAGCGTTGAAGGGGTAGTGGGGCAGGGGGTAAACTATGGCTACACCTTC. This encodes CSVEGVVGQGVNYGYTF.

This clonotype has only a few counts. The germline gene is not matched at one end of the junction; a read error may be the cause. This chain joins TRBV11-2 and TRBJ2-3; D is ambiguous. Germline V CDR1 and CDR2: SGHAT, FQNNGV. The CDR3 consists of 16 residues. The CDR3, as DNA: TGTGCCAACAGCTTTCTCGGAGCGACTAGCACAGATACGCAGTATTTT. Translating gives CANSFLGATSTDTQYF.

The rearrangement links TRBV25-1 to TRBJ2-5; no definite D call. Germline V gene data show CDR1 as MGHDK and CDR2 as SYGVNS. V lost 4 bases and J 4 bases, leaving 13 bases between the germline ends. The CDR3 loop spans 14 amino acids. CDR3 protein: CASSGIDGRETQYF. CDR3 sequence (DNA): TGTGCCAGCAGTGGAATAGACGGGCGAGAGACCCAGTACTTC.

This CDR3 is CASTVGSGTYGYTF. The CDR3 DNA reads as TGTGCCAGCACGGTCGGGAGTGGAACTTATGGCTACACCTTC. The gene calls are TRBV6-5 and TRBJ1-2, with unresolved D. CDR3 length: 14 amino acids. The V gene's germline CDR1 is MNHEY and CDR2 SVGAGI. V shed 7 bases and J shed 5 bases, with 17 bases lying between them.

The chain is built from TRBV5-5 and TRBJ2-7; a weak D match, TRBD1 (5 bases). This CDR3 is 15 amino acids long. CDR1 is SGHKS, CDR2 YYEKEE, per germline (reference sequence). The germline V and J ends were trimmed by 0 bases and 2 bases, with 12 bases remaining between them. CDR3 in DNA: TGTGCCAGCAGCTTGGAACCAGGGTCCCCCTACGAGCAGTACGTC. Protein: CASSLEPGSPYEQYV.

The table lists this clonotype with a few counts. CDR3 in amino acids: CASSLEGGRPGNEQFF. DNA for the CDR3: TGTGCCAGCAGCTTAGAAGGCGGGAGGCCAGGAAATGAGCAGTTCTTC. The chain combines TRBV7-9 with TRBJ2-1, with 8 bases fitting TRBD2. Trimming cost V 1 base and J 7 bases; bases outside gene matches: 9. The germline V gene encodes CDR1 SEHNR and CDR2 FQNEAQ (reference sequence). The CDR3 runs 16 residues.

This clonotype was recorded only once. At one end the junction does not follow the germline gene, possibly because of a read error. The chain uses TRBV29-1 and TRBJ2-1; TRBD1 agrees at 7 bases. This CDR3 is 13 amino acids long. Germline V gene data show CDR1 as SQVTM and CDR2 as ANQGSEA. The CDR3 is CSALTGSPFERFF. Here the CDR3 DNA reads TGCAGCGCCCTGACAGGGAGCCCCTTCGAGCGGTTCTTC.

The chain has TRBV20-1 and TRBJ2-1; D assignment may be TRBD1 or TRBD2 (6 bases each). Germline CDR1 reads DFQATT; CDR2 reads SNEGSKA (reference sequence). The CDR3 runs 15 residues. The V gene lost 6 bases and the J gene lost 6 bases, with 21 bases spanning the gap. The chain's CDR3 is CSANDLVGGRNEQFF. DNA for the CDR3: TGCAGTGCCAACGATCTGGTGGGGGGCCGCAATGAGCAGTTCTTC.

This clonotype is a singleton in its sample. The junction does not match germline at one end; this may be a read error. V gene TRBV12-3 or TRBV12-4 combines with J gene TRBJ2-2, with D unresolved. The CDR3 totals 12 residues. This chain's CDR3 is CAGSPGTGELFF. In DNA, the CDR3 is TGTGCCGGCAGTCCCGGGACCGGGGAGCTGTTTTTT.

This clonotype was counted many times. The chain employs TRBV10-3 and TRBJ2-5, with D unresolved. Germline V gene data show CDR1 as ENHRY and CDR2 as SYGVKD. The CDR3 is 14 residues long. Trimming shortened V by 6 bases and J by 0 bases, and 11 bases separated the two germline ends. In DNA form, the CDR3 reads TGTGCCATCAGGGGCAGCAACGACCAAGAGACCCAGTACTTC. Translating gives CAIRGSNDQETQYF.

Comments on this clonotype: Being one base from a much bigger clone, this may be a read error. Here the CDR3 reads CSVDETAYGYTF. DNA of the CDR3: TGCAGCGTTGACGAGACAGCCTATGGCTACACCTTC. The chain employs TRBV29-1 and TRBJ1-2; possibly TRBD1 for D (5 bases). The CDR3 is made up of 12 amino acids. Germline loops: CDR1 SQVTM, CDR2 ANQGSEA. V dropped 3 bases and J dropped 4 bases, with 9 bases sitting between them.

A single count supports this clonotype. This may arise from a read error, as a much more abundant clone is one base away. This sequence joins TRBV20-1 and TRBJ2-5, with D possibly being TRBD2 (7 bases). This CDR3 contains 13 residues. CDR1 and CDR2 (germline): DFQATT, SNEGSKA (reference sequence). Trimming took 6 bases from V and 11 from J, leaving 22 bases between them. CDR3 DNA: TGCAGTGCGGGAGGGGGTACCTACAATGAGCAGTACTTC. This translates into CSAGGGTYNEQYF.